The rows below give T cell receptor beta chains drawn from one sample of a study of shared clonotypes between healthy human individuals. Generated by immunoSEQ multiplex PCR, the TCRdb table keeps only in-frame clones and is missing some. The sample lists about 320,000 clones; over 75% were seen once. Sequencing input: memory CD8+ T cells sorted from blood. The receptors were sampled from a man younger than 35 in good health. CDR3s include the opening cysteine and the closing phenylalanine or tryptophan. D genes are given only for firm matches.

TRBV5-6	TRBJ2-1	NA	CASRPLASDNEQFF
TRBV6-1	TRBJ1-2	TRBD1	CASSELGGLGYTF
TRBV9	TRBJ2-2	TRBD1	CASSVGVLTGLGTGELFF
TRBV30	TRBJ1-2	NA	CAWSPPGALDYTF
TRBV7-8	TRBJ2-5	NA	CASSFGAQETQYF
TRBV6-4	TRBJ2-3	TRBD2	CASSVLAGGTDTQYF
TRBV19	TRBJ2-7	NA	CASSIGTSSPYEQYF
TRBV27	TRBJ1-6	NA	CASRLDRKSTYNSPLHF
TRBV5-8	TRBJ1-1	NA	CASSLEFASGPNTEAFF
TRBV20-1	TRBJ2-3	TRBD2	CSWEGYGTQYF
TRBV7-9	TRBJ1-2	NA	CASSSTVGNYGYTF
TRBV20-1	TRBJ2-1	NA	CSATWGNEQFF
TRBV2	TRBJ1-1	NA	CASSEALLEAFF
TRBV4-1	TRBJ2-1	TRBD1	CASSQGQGYNEQFF
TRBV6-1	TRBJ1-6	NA	CASSETGNSPLHF
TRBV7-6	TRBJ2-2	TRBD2	CASSFPKREVNTGELFF
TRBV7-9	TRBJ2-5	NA	CASSPRQVLESQYF
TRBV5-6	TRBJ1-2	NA	CASRRPGAPSYGYTF
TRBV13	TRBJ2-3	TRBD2	CASSFRLAGVDTQYF
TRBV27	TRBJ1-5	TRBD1	CASRPGGSNQPQHF
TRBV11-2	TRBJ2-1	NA	CASRSPLSTSNEQFF
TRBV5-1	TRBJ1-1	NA	CASRDKQGVLMNTEAFF
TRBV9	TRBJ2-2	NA	CASSVAGESTGELFF
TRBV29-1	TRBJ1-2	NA	CSVEGPGPYGYTF
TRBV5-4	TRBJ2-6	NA	CASSPGIVSGANVLTF
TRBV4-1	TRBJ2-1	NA	CASSQDLGGNEQFF
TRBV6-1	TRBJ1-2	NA	CASSDPPPNYGYTF
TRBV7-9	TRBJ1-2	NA	CASSLEPTYGYTF